This T cell receptor beta chain was sequenced in a study of cytomegalovirus exposure and HLA in healthy donors. Findings of the study overall: In vitro experiments confirmed that a few CMV-associated chains were specific for CMV antigens.

Germline lookup yields CDR1 LGHNA and CDR2 YSLEER. V gave up 1 base and J gave up 7 bases, with 23 bases separating them. The CDR3 extends over 19 amino acids. The protocol was immunoSEQ multiplex PCR, while the TCRdb copy is restricted to in-frame clones and leaves out a portion. The table records 300,000 to 400,000 clones, roughly 90% of them present only once. Concerning this clone: The target antigen is unknown.

V and J are TRBV4-3 and TRBJ1-6; D might be TRBD1 (5 bases). Sequenced sample: PBMCs. The clonotype was recovered from a man younger than 45 in good health and CMV-seronegative. Here the CDR3 DNA reads TGCGCCAGCAGCCAAGCTCCGCCAGGGCAGGGAGGTTGGAATTCACCCCTCCACTTT. It yields the protein CASSQAPPGQGGWNSPLHF.